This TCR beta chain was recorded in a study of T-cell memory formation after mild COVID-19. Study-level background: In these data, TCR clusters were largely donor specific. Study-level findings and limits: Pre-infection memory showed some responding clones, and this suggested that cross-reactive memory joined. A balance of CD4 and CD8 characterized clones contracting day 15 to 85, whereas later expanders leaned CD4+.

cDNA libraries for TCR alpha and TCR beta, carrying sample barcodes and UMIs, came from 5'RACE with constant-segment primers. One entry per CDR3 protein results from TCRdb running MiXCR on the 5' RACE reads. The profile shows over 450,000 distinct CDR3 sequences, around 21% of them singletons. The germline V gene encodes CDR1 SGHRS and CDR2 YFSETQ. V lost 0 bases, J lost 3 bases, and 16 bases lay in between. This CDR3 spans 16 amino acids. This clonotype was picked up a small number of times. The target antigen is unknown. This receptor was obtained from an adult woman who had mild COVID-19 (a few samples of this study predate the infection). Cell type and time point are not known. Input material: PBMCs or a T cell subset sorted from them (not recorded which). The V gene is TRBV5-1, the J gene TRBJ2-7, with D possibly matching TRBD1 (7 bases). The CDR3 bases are TGCGCCAGCAGCTTGGATGACAGGGCGGGGTACTACGAGCAGTACTTC. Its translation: CASSLDDRAGYYEQYF.